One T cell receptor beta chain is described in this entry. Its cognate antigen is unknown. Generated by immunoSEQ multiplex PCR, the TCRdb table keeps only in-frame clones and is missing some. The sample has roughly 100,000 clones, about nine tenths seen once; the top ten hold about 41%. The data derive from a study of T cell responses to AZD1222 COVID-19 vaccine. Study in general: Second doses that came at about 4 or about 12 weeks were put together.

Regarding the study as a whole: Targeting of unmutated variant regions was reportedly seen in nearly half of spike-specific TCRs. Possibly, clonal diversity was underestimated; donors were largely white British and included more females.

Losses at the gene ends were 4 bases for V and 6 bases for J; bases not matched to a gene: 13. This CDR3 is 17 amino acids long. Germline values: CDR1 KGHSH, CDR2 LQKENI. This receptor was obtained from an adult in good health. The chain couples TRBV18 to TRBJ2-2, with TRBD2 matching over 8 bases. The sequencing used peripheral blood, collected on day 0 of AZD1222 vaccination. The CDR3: CASSQYLTSAYPGELFF. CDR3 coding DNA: TGTGCCAGCTCACAATACCTGACTAGCGCTTATCCCGGGGAGCTGTTTTTT.